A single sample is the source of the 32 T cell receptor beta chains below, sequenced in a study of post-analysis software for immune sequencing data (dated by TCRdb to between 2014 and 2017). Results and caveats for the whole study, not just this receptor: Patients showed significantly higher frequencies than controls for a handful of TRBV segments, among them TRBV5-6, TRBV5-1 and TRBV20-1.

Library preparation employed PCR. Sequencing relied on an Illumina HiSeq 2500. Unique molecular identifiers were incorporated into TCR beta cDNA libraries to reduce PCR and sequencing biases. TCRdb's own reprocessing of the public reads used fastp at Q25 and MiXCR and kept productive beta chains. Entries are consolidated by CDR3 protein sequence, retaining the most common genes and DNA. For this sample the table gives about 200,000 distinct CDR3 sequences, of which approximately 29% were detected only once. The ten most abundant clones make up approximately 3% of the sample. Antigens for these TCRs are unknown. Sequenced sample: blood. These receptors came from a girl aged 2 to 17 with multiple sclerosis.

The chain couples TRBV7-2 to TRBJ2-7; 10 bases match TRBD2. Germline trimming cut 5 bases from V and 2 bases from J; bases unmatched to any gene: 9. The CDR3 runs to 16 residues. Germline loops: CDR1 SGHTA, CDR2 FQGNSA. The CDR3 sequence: CASSRQTSGRAYEQYF. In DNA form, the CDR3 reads TGTGCCAGCAGCCGCCAGACGAGCGGGAGGGCCTACGAGCAGTACTTC.

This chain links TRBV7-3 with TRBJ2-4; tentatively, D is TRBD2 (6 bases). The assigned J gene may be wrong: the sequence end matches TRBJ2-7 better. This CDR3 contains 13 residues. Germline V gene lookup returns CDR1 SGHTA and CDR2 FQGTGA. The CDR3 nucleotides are TGTGCCAGCAGCTCGATTGCGGGGAACGAGCAGTACTTC. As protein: CASSSIAGNEQYF.

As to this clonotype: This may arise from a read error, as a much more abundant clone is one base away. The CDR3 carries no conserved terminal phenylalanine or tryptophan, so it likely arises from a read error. This CDR3 is CASIQQGRGYTC. In DNA, the CDR3 is TGTGCCAGCATTCAGCAGGGGCGCGGCTACACCTGC. The chain couples TRBV6-1 to TRBJ1-2; a possible D gene is TRBD1 (6 bases). With 7 bases removed from V and 8 bases from J, the gap between germline ends came to 14 bases. Germline V gene data show CDR1 as MNHNS and CDR2 as SASEGT. The CDR3 covers 12 residues.

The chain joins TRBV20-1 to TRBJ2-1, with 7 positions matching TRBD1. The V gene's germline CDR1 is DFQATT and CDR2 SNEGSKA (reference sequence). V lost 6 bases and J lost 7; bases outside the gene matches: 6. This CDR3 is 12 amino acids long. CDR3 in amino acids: CSATQGWNEQFF. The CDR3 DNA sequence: TGCAGTGCCACACAGGGGTGGAATGAGCAGTTCTTC.

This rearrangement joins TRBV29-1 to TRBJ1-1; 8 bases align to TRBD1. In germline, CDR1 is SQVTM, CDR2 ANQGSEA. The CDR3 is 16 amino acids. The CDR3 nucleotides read TGCAGGGGGGGGACAGGAAGGGTTCGGGTGAACACTGAAGCTTTCTTT. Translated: CRGGTGRVRVNTEAFF.

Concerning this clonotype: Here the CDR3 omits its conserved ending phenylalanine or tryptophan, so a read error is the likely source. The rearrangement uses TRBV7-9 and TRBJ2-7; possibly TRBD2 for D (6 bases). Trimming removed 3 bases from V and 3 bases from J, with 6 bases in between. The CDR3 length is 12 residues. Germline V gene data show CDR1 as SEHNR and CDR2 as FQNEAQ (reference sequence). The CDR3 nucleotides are TGTGCCAGCAGCTTGCGGGGCTACGAGCAGTACTCC. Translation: CASSLRGYEQYS.

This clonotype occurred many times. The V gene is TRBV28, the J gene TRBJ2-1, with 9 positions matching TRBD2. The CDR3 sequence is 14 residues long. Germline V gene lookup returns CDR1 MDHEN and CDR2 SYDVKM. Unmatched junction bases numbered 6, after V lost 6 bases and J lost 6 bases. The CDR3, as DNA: TGTGCCAGCAGCTCCGGGACTAGCCTCAATGAGCAGTTCTTC. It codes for CASSSGTSLNEQFF. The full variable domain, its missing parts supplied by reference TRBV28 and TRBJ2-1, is DVKVTQSSRYLVKRTGEKVFLECVQDMDHENMFWYRQDPGLGLRLIYFSYDVKMKEKGDIPEGYSVSREKKERFSLILESASTNQTSMYLCASSSGTSLNEQFFGPGTRLTVL.

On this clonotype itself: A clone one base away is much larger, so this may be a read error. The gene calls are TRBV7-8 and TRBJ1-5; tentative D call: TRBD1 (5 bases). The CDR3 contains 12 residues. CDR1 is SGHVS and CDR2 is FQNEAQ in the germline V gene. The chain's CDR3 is CACSLALGGQHF. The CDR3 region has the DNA TGTGCCTGCAGCTTAGCCCTGGGGGGCCAGCATTTT.

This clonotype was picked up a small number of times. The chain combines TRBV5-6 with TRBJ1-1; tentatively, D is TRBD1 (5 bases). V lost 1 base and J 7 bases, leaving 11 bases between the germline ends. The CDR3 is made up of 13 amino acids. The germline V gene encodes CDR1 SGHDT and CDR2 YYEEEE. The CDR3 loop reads CASSLWGILEAFF. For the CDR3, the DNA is TGTGCCAGCAGCTTGTGGGGGATCCTTGAAGCTTTCTTT.

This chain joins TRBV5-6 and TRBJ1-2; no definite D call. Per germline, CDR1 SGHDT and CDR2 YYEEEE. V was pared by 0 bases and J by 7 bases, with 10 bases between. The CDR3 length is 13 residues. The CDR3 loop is CASSLDTVAGYTF. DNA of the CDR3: TGTGCCAGCAGCTTGGACACCGTGGCTGGCTACACCTTC.

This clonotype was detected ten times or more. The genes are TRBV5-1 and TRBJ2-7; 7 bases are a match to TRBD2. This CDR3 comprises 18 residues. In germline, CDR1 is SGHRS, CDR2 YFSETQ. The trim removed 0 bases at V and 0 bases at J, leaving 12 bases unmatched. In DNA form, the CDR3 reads TGCGCCAGCAGCTTGGACGGCGGGGGTTTACCAGTCTCCTACGAGCAGTACTTC. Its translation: CASSLDGGGLPVSYEQYF.

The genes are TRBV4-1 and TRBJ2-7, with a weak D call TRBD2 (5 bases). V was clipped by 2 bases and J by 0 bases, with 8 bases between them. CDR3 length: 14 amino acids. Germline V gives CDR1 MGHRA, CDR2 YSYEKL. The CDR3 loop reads CASSQRAVSYEQYF. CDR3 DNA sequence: TGCGCCAGCAGCCAAAGAGCGGTCTCCTACGAGCAGTACTTC.

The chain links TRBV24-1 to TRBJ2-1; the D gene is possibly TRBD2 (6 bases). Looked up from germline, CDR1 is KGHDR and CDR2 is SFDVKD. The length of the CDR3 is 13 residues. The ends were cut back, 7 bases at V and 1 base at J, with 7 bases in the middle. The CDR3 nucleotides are TGTGCCACCAGCAGCGGGTCCTACAATGAGCAGTTCTTC. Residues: CATSSGSYNEQFF.

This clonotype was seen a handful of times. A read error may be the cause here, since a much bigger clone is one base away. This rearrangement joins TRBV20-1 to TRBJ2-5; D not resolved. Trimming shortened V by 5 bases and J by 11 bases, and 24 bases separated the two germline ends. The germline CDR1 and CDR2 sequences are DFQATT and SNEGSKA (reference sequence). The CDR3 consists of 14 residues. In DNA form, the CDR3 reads TGCAGTGCTGGCCGACGGATCGACCACAATGAGCAGTACTTC. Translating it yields CSAGRRIDHNEQYF.

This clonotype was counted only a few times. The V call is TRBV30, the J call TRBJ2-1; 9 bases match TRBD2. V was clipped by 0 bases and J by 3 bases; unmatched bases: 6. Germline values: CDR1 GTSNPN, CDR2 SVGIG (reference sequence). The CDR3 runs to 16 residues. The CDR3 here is CAWSVPSGVVYNEQFF. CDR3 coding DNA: TGTGCCTGGAGTGTACCTAGCGGGGTGGTCTACAATGAGCAGTTCTTC.

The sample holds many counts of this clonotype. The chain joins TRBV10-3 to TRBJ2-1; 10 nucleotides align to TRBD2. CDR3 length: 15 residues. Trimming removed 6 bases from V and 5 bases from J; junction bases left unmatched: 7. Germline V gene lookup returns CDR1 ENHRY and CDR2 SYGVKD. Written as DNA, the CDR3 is TGTGCCATCAGCCCAATAGCGGGAGGTAACAATGAGCAGTTCTTC. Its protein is CAISPIAGGNNEQFF.

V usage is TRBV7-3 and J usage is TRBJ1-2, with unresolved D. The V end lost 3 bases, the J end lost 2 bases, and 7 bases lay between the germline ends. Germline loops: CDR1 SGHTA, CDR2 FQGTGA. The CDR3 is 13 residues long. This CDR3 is CASSLTTNYGYTF. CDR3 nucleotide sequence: TGTGCCAGCAGCTTGACTACCAACTATGGCTACACCTTC. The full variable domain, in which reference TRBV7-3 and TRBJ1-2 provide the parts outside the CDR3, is GAGVSQTPSNKVTEKGKYVELRCDPISGHTALYWYRQSLGQGPEFLIYFQGTGAADDSGLPNDRFFAVRPEGSVSTLKIQRTERGDSAVYLCASSLTTNYGYTFGSGTRLTVV.

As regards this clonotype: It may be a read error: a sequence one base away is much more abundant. CDR3 sequence (DNA): TGTGCCAGCAGCTTCGGACGAGCGGGCAAGTCCTACAATGAGCAGTTCTTC. Translated: CASSFGRAGKSYNEQFF. The chain employs TRBV7-9 and TRBJ2-1; tentative D call: TRBD2 (6 bases). The CDR3 totals 17 residues. Germline-derived CDR1 and CDR2 are SEHNR and FQNEAQ (reference sequence). Trimming pared 3 bases from V and 1 base from J, leaving 16 bases between.

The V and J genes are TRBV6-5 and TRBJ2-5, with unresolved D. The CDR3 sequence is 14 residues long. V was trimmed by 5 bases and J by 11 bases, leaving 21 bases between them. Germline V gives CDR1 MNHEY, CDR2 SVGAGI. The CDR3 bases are TGTGCCAGCAGTCGGGTTAGCAGGTACAATGAGCAGTACTTC. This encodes CASSRVSRYNEQYF.

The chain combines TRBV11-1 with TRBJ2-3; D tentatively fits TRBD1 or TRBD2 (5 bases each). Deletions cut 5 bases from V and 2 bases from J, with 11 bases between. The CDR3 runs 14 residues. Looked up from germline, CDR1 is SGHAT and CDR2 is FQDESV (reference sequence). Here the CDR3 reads CASSPGTFTDTQYF. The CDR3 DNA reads TGTGCCAGCAGCCCCGGGACCTTCACAGATACGCAGTATTTT.

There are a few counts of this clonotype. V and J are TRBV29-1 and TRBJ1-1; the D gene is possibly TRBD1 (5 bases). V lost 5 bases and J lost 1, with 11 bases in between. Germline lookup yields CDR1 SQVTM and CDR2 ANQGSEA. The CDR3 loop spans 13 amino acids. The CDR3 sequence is CSVKGLQNTEAFF. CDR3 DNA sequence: TGCAGCGTTAAGGGGCTACAGAACACTGAAGCTTTCTTT.

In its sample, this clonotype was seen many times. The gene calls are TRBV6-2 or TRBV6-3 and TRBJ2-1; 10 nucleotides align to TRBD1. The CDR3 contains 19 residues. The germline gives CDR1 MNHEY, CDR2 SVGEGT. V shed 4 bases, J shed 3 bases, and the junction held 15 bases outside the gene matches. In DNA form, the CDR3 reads TGTGCCAGCAGTTTCCTACCGGGACAGGGGAGTGTAGGCTACAATGAGCAGTTCTTC. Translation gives CASSFLPGQGSVGYNEQFF.

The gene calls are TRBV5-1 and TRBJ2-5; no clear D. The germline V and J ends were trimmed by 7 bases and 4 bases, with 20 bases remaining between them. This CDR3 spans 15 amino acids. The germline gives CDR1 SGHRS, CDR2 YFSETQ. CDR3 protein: CASHLRPTLGETQYF. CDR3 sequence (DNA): TGCGCCAGCCACCTTAGGCCTACACTTGGAGAGACCCAGTACTTC.

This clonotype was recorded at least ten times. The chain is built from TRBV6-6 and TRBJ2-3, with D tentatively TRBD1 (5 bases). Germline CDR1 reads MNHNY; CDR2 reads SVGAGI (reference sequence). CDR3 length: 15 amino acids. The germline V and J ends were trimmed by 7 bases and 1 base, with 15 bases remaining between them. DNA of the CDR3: TGTGCCAGCACCTCAACCGTACAGGGCACAGATACGCAGTATTTT. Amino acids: CASTSTVQGTDTQYF.

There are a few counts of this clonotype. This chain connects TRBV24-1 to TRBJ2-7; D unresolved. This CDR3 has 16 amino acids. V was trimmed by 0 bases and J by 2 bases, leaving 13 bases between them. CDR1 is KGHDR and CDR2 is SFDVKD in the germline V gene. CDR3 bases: TGTGCCACCAGTGATTTGAAGCGACCGATGGCCTACGAGCAGTACTTC. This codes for CATSDLKRPMAYEQYF.

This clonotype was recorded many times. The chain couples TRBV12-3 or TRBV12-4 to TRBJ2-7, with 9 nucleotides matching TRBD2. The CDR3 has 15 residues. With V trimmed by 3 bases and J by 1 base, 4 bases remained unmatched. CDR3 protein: CASSFSGGRSYEQYF. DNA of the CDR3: TGTGCCAGCAGTTTTAGCGGGGGCCGATCCTACGAGCAGTACTTC.

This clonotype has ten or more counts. CDR3 DNA: TGTGCCATCACCTTGACAGGGCGCGAGACCCAGTACTTC. Encoded protein: CAITLTGRETQYF. The chain has TRBV10-3 and TRBJ2-5; 7 nucleotides align to TRBD1. This CDR3 contains 13 residues. Germline V CDR1 and CDR2: ENHRY, SYGVKD. Trimming took 7 bases from V and 5 from J; bases not matched to a gene: 7.

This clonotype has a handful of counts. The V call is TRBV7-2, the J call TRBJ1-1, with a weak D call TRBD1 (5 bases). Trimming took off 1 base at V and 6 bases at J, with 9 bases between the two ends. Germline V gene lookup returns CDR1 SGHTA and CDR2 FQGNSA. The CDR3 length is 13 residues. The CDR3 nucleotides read TGTGCCAGCAGCTTAGTGGGGGGGGCTGAAGCTTTCTTT. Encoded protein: CASSLVGGAEAFF.

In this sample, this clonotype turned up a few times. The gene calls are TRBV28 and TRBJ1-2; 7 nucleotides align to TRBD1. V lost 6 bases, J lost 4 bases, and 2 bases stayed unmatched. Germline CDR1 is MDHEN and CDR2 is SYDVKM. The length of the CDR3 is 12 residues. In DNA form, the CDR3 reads TGTGCCAGCAGACCAGGGGGCTATGGCTACACCTTC. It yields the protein CASRPGGYGYTF.

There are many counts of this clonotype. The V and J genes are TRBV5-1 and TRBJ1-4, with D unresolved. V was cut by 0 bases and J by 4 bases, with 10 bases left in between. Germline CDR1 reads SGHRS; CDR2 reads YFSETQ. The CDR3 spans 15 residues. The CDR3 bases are TGCGCCAGCAGCTTGGGGACCGCCTATAATGAAAAACTGTTTTTT. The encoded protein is CASSLGTAYNEKLFF.

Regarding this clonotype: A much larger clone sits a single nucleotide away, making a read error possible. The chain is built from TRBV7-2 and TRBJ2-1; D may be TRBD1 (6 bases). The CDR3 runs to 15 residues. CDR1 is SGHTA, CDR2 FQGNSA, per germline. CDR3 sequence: CVSSQGTYRDNEQFF. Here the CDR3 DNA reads TGTGTCAGCAGCCAGGGTACTTACAGGGACAATGAGCAGTTCTTC. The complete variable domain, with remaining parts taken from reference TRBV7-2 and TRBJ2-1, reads GAGVSQSPSNKVTEKGKDVELRCDPISGHTALYWYRQSLGQGLEFLIYFQGNSAPDKSGLPSDRFSAERTGGSVSTLTIQRTQQEDSAVYLCVSSQGTYRDNEQFFGPGTRLTVL.

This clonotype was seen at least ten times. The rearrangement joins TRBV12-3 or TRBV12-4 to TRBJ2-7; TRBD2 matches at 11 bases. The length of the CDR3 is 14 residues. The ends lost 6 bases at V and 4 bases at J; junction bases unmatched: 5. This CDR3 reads CASSSTSGGYEQYF. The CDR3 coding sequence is TGTGCCAGCAGCTCCACTAGCGGGGGATACGAGCAGTACTTC.